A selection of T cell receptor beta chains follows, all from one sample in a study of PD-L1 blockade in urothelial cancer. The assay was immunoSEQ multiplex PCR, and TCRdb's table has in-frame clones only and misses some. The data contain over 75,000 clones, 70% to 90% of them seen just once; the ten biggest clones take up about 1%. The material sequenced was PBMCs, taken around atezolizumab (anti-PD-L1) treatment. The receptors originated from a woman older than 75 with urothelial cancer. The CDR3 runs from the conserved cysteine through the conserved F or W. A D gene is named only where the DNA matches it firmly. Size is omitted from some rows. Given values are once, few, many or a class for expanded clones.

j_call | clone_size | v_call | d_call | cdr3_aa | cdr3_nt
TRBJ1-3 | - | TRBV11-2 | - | CASSLFSAGNTIYF | TGTGCCAGCAGCTTATTCTCGGCTGGAAACACCATATATTTT
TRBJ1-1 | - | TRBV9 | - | CASSVVKNTEAFF | TGTGCCAGCAGCGTAGTAAAGAACACTGAAGCTTTCTTT
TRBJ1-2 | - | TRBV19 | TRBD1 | CASSIGDRVYGYTF | TGTGCCAGTAGTATTGGAGACAGGGTCTATGGCTACACCTTC
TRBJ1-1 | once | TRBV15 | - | CATSRGRDTEAFF | TGTGCCACCAGCAGAGGCAGGGATACTGAAGCTTTCTTT
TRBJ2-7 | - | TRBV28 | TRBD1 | CASRPAQGQGPDEQYF | TGTGCCAGCAGACCAGCCCAGGGACAGGGCCCTGACGAGCAGTACTTC
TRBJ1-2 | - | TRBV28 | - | CASSLGRNYGYTF | TGTGCCAGCAGTTTAGGGAGGAACTATGGCTACACCTTC
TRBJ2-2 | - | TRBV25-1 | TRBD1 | CASSESRTGYTGELFF | TGTGCCAGCAGTGAATCGAGGACAGGGTACACCGGGGAGCTGTTTTTT
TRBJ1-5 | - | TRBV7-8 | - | CASSLASVLNQPQHF | TGTGCCAGCAGCTTAGCGTCAGTATTGAATCAGCCCCAGCATTTT
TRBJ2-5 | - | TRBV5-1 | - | CASSSRLGETQYF | TGCGCCAGCAGCTCAAGACTAGGAGAGACCCAGTACTTC
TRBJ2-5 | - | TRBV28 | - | CASSLTSETQYF | TGTGCCAGCAGTTTAACATCGGAGACCCAGTACTTC
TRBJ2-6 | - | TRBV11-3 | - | CASNGGGAPGANVLTF | TGTGCCAGCAACGGCGGGGGCGCGCCTGGGGCCAACGTCCTGACTTTC
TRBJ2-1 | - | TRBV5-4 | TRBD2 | CASSLRLAGGIDEQFF | TGTGCCAGCAGCTTGAGGCTAGCGGGAGGGATTGATGAGCAGTTCTTC
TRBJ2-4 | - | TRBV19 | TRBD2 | CASSIALRMTSGSRNIQYF | TGTGCCAGTAGTATAGCCCTCAGGATGACTAGCGGGAGTAGGAACATTCAGTACTTC
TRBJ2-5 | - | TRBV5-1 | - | CASSLDSQETQYF | TGCGCCAGCAGCTTGGACAGTCAAGAGACCCAGTACTTC
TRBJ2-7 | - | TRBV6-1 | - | CASSEAPSYEQYF | TGTGCCAGCAGTGAAGCCCCATCCTACGAGCAGTACTTC
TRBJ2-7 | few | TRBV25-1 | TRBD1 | CASRSQGSYEQYF | TGTGCCAGCCGATCACAGGGGAGCTACGAGCAGTACTTC
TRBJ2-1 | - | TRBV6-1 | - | CASSGLQGNEQFF | TGTGCCAGCAGTGGTCTTCAGGGTAATGAGCAGTTCTTC
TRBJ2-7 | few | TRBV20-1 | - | CSARDLGLYF | TGCAGTGCTAGAGATTTAGGACTATACTTC
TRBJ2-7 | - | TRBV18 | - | CASSGDIYEQYF | TGTGCCAGCTCAGGGGACATTTACGAGCAGTACTTC
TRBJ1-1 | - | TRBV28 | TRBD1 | CASSSGTVEAFF | TGTGCCAGCAGTTCGGGGACAGTTGAAGCTTTCTTT
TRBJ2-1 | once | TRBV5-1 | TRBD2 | CASSLVLAGNNEQFF | TGCGCCAGCAGCTTGGTTCTAGCGGGAAACAATGAGCAGTTCTTC
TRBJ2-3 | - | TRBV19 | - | CASSIGVGETDTQYF | TGTGCCAGTAGTATAGGGGTAGGGGAAACAGATACGCAGTATTTT
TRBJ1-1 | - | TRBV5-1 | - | CASSLDGQANTEAFF | TGCGCCAGCAGCTTGGATGGGCAGGCGAACACTGAAGCTTTCTTT
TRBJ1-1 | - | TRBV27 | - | CASSLFQNTEAFF | TGTGCCAGCAGTTTATTTCAGAACACTGAAGCTTTCTTT
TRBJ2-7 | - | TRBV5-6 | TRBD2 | CASKLLAGLSYEQYF | TGTGCCAGCAAATTACTAGCGGGCTTGTCCTACGAGCAGTACTTC
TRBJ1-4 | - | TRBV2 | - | CASRNFQDKNEKLFF | TGTGCCAGCAGAAACTTCCAGGACAAGAATGAAAAACTGTTTTTT
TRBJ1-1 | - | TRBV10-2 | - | CASSEIPGTLNTEAFF | TGCGCCAGCAGTGAGATCCCCGGGACACTGAACACTGAAGCTTTCTTT
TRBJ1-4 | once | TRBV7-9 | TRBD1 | CASSFDRGNEKLFF | TGTGCCAGCAGTTTTGACAGGGGTAATGAAAAACTGTTTTTT
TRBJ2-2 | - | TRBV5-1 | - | CASSSGQTNTGELFF | TGCGCCAGCAGCTCAGGACAGACGAACACCGGGGAGCTGTTTTTT
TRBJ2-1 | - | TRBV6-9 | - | CATKGGQGGNEQFF | TGTGCCACCAAGGGGGGCCAGGGGGGCAATGAGCAGTTCTTC
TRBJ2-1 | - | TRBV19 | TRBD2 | CASSIVGGTTLRTQHNEQFF | TGTGCCAGTAGTATAGTGGGAGGGACTACTCTGCGCACACAACACAATGAGCAGTTCTTC
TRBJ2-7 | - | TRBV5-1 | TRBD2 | CASSLTSGTAYEQYF | TGCGCCAGCAGCCTTACTAGCGGGACAGCTTACGAGCAGTACTTC
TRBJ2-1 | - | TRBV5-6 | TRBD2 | CASSLVRGSGRGYNEQFF | TGTGCCAGCAGCTTGGTAAGGGGTAGCGGGAGGGGCTACAATGAGCAGTTCTTC
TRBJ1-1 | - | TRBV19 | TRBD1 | CASIPTGWFEAFF | TGTGCCAGTATCCCGACAGGGTGGTTTGAAGCTTTCTTT
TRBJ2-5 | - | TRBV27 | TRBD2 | CASSLEGSGRPETQYF | TGTGCCAGCAGTTTAGAGGGTAGCGGGAGGCCAGAGACCCAGTACTTC
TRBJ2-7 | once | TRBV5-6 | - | CASSLPGYSSYEQYF | TGTGCCAGCAGCTTGCCGGGATACTCCTCCTACGAGCAGTACTTC
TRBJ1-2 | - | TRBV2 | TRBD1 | CASSLAQGEVDGYTF | TGTGCCAGCAGTCTTGCACAGGGGGAGGTGGATGGCTACACCTTC